The 10 T cell receptor beta chains presented below share a single source sample, sequenced in a study of T cells after yellow fever vaccination. Using its own MiXCR run on the 5' RACE reads, TCRdb lists one record per CDR3 protein. The sample lists 450,000 to 650,000 distinct CDR3 sequences, 21% seen once, with around 17% in the top ten. The sequencing used PBMCs, collected 20 to 25 days after the first yellow fever vaccination. These TCRs come from a man younger than 30 who received the YFV17D yellow fever vaccine.

This clonotype was observed a handful of times. The CDR3 coding sequence is TGTGCCAGCAGCTTAATGGGACCGAGCTCTGGGGCCAACGTCCTGACTTTC. Its protein is CASSLMGPSSGANVLTF. V usage is TRBV11-3 and J usage is TRBJ2-6; D assignment may be TRBD1 or TRBD2 (5 bases each). Trimming removed 2 bases from V and 0 bases from J, with 11 bases in between. This CDR3 contains 17 residues. Germline CDR1 is SGHNT and CDR2 is YENEEA.

This sequence joins TRBV28 and TRBJ2-5; 7 nucleotides align to TRBD1. Germline V gene data show CDR1 as MDHEN and CDR2 as SYDVKM. Germline trimming cut 5 bases from V and 2 bases from J; bases unmatched to any gene: 5. The CDR3 covers 14 residues. The chain's CDR3 is CASSNRGRQETQYF. The CDR3 DNA reads as TGTGCCAGCAGTAACAGGGGCAGGCAAGAGACCCAGTACTTC.

The table lists this clonotype with a few counts. V is TRBV7-2 and J is TRBJ1-4; 11 bases map to TRBD1. Trimming cost V 5 bases and J 8 bases; bases outside gene matches: 4. CDR3 length: 14 amino acids. Germline V lookup: CDR1 SGHTA, CDR2 FQGNSA. As DNA, the CDR3 is TGTGCCAGCAGCCGGGACAGGGGGGAAGAAAAACTGTTTTTT. As protein: CASSRDRGEEKLFF.

The chain recombines TRBV18 with TRBJ2-1; TRBD2 agrees at 12 bases. Losses at the gene ends were 5 bases for V and 10 bases for J; bases not matched to a gene: 9. This CDR3 is built from 15 residues. Looked up from germline, CDR1 is KGHSH and CDR2 is LQKENI. The CDR3 nucleotides are TGTGCCAGCTCAGAACGGGGACTAGCGGGCGCGGAGCAGTTCTTC. Protein: CASSERGLAGAEQFF.

This clonotype was observed a handful of times. This sequence joins TRBV5-1 and TRBJ2-3; a possible D gene is TRBD2 (6 bases). The germline V gene has CDR1 SGHRS and CDR2 YFSETQ. With 4 bases removed from V and 0 bases from J, the gap between germline ends came to 12 bases. The CDR3 runs 15 residues. CDR3 residues: CASSPGLFSTDTQYF. The CDR3 nucleotides read TGCGCCAGCAGCCCCGGACTATTTAGCACAGATACGCAGTATTTT. The full variable domain, completed using reference TRBV5-1 and TRBJ2-3, is KAGVTQTPRYLIKTRGQQVTLSCSPISGHRSVSWYQQTPGQGLQFLFEYFSETQRNKGNFPGRFSGRQFSNSRSEMNVSTLELGDSALYLCASSPGLFSTDTQYFGPGTRLTVL.

This clonotype was observed a few times. The rearrangement uses TRBV29-1 and TRBJ2-5; D not certain. Trimming left V 4 bases short and J 4 bases short, with 10 bases between. Germline loops: CDR1 SQVTM, CDR2 ANQGSEA. The CDR3 contains 12 residues. In nucleotides, the CDR3 is TGCAGCGTTGTAAGCCTCCGAGAGACCCAGTACTTC. Its translation: CSVVSLRETQYF.

The chain links TRBV20-1 to TRBJ1-2, with D tentatively TRBD1 (6 bases). From germline, CDR1 is DFQATT and CDR2 SNEGSKA (reference sequence). V was clipped by 4 bases and J by 5 bases, with 14 bases between them. This CDR3 comprises 13 residues. The CDR3 protein is CSATVDSFYGYTF. As DNA, the CDR3 is TGCAGTGCTACCGTGGACAGCTTTTATGGCTACACCTTC.

This sequence joins TRBV20-1 and TRBJ1-6, with D uncertain. The CDR3 has 14 amino acids. Germline V lookup: CDR1 DFQATT, CDR2 SNEGSKA (reference sequence). Trimming left V 6 bases short and J 9 bases short, with 18 bases between. This chain's CDR3 is CSAPRTEFRSPLHF. The CDR3 DNA is TGCAGTGCCCCCCGAACCGAGTTCCGTTCACCCCTCCACTTT.

This chain connects TRBV29-1 to TRBJ2-1, with 7 bases matching TRBD1. The V gene's germline CDR1 is SQVTM and CDR2 ANQGSEA. V lost 7 bases to trimming and J lost 9 bases; unmatched junction nucleotides: 6. The CDR3 extends over 11 amino acids. Here the CDR3 reads CSGRQGGEQFF. DNA for the CDR3: TGCAGCGGACGACAGGGCGGTGAGCAGTTCTTC.

The CDR3 nucleotides are TGTGCCAGCAGCTTAGCGCGGGGGGGCTCAGGCGCAGATACGCAGTATTTT. Translated: CASSLARGGSGADTQYF. V and J are TRBV7-2 and TRBJ2-3; 9 bases match TRBD2. The CDR3 totals 17 residues. The V gene's germline CDR1 is SGHTA and CDR2 FQGNSA. Losses at the gene ends were 0 bases for V and 4 bases for J; bases not matched to a gene: 8.